A selection of T cell receptor beta chains follows, all from one sample in a study of CD8 T cells in Susac syndrome. MiXCR was run by TCRdb on the immunoSEQ multiplex PCR reads, yielding one entry per CDR3 protein. The table records 75,000 to 95,000 distinct CDR3 sequences, roughly 90% of them present only once. The material sequenced was CD8+ T cells from PBMCs. These receptors were taken from a human donor with multiple sclerosis. The CDR3 runs from the conserved cysteine through the conserved F or W. The D gene is left open where the match is weak. Size is omitted from some rows. Given values are once, few, many or a class for expanded clones.

13	TRBJ2-2	few	TRBV29-1	.	CSVFGVNTGELFF	TGCAGCGTTTTCGGGGTCAACACCGGGGAGCTGTTTTTT
15	TRBJ2-7	.	TRBV27	.	CASSLAGGGSYEQYF	TGTGCCAGCAGTTTAGCAGGGGGGGGATCCTACGAGCAGTACTTC
15	TRBJ2-7	.	TRBV6-2/TRBV6-3	TRBD2	CASSYSTSGQYEQYF	TGTGCCAGCAGTTACTCCACTAGCGGTCAGTACGAGCAGTACTTC
14	TRBJ2-2	.	TRBV5-4	.	CASSVSWNTGELFF	TGTGCCAGCAGCGTTAGCTGGAACACCGGGGAGCTGTTTTTT
15	TRBJ2-2	.	TRBV27	.	CASSWRAGANGELFF	TGTGCCAGCAGTTGGCGCGCGGGGGCCAACGGGGAGCTGTTTTTT
15	TRBJ1-1	.	TRBV3-1	TRBD1	CASNRRGQANTEAFF	TGTGCCAGCAACCGAAGGGGACAGGCGAACACTGAAGCTTTCTTT
16	TRBJ2-3	.	TRBV7-6	TRBD2	CASSSGSGRKTDTQYF	TGTGCCAGCAGCTCAGGTAGCGGGAGGAAAACAGATACGCAGTATTTT
14	TRBJ2-1	.	TRBV2	.	CASSVLGLGNEQFF	TGTGCCAGCAGTGTCTTAGGGCTCGGCAATGAGCAGTTCTTC
14	TRBJ2-7	.	TRBV4-3	TRBD1	CASNQGQGGYEQYF	TGCGCCAGCAACCAAGGACAGGGAGGCTACGAGCAGTACTTC
15	TRBJ1-1	.	TRBV7-9	TRBD1	CASSFGQGVNTEAFF	TGTGCCAGCAGTTTCGGACAGGGGGTGAACACTGAAGCTTTCTTT
16	TRBJ2-2	.	TRBV14	TRBD2	CASSDRTSGGTGELFF	TGTGCCAGCAGCGATCGGACTAGCGGGGGCACCGGGGAGCTGTTTTTT
16	TRBJ1-1	.	TRBV5-6	TRBD1	CASSLDRGQLVHEAFF	TGTGCCAGCAGCTTGGACAGGGGACAGTTAGTCCATGAAGCTTTCTTT
13	TRBJ2-7	.	TRBV2	TRBD2	CASTTGTSYEQYF	TGTGCCAGCACCACCGGGACTAGCTACGAGCAGTACTTC
16	TRBJ2-5	.	TRBV4-3	.	CASSQDGTSRGETQYF	TGCGCCAGCAGCCAAGATGGGACCTCCCGGGGAGAGACCCAGTACTTC
13	TRBJ2-1	.	TRBV27	.	CASTPPGDNEQFF	TGTGCCAGCACCCCTCCGGGTGACAATGAGCAGTTCTTC
13	TRBJ2-7	.	TRBV7-9	.	CASSDPSSYEQYF	TGTGCCAGCAGCGACCCAAGCTCCTACGAGCAGTACTTC
12	TRBJ1-1	.	TRBV12-3/TRBV12-4	.	CASTFTGREAFF	TGTGCCAGCACCTTTACAGGGAGGGAAGCTTTCTTT
15	TRBJ2-3	.	TRBV6-1	.	CASSDTDRSTDTQYF	TGTGCCAGCAGCGACACGGACAGAAGCACAGATACGCAGTATTTT
14	TRBJ1-3	.	TRBV27	.	CASSPRGAGNTIYF	TGTGCCAGCAGTCCGAGGGGTGCTGGAAACACCATATATTTT
14	TRBJ1-1	.	TRBV27	.	CASSLSFTNTEAFF	TGTGCCAGCAGTTTATCGTTTACCAACACTGAAGCTTTCTTT
12	TRBJ1-2	.	TRBV11-2	TRBD1	CASSLEGGGYTF	TGTGCCAGCAGCTTAGAAGGGGGCGGCTACACCTTC
13	TRBJ2-1	.	TRBV27	.	CASSLDSYNEQFF	TGTGCCAGCAGTTTAGACAGTTACAATGAGCAGTTCTTC
11	TRBJ2-1	.	TRBV9	.	CASSVGDEQFF	TGTGCCAGCAGCGTAGGCGATGAGCAGTTCTTC
16	TRBJ2-2	.	TRBV19	.	CASSIKFYSNTGELFF	TGTGCCAGTAGTATTAAGTTTTACTCGAACACCGGGGAGCTGTTTTTT
13	TRBJ1-5	.	TRBV6-2/TRBV6-3	.	CASSLRDDQPQHF	TGTGCCAGCAGCCTCCGCGACGATCAGCCCCAGCATTTT
19	TRBJ2-1	.	TRBV9	TRBD2	CASSGAGTSGSKSYNEQFF	TGTGCCAGCAGCGGGGCCGGGACTAGCGGGAGTAAGTCCTACAATGAGCAGTTCTTC
15	TRBJ2-7	.	TRBV7-8	TRBD2	CAGSLVAGGVYEQYF	TGTGCCGGCAGCTTGGTTGCGGGGGGGGTCTACGAGCAGTACTTC
13	TRBJ1-2	.	TRBV6-5	.	CASNNRAGYGYTF	TGTGCCAGCAACAACAGGGCGGGCTATGGCTACACCTTC
11	TRBJ2-3	.	TRBV27	.	CASTWGDTQYF	TGTGCCAGCACCTGGGGAGATACGCAGTATTTT
16	TRBJ2-3	.	TRBV7-3	TRBD2	CASRLNELAATDTQYF	TGTGCCAGCAGACTGAACGAACTAGCGGCCACAGATACGCAGTATTTT
14	TRBJ1-2	.	TRBV9	.	CASSVEGSLYGYTF	TGTGCCAGCAGCGTTGAAGGCAGTCTCTATGGCTACACCTTC
14	TRBJ2-5	.	TRBV19	TRBD1	CASSIWTGQETQYF	TGTGCCAGTAGTATCTGGACAGGGCAAGAGACCCAGTACTTC
13	TRBJ2-1	.	TRBV19	.	CASSITRNNEQFF	TGTGCCAGTAGTATAACCAGGAACAATGAGCAGTTCTTC
16	TRBJ1-4	.	TRBV12-3/TRBV12-4	.	CASSPGGGPGDEKLFF	TGTGCCAGCAGTCCCGGGGGAGGGCCCGGGGATGAAAAACTGTTTTTT
17	TRBJ1-4	.	TRBV9	.	CASSVTAVSVPNEKLFF	TGTGCCAGCAGCGTAACGGCAGTGTCTGTCCCTAATGAAAAACTGTTTTTT
12	TRBJ2-1	.	TRBV9	.	CASSEGGNEQFF	TGTGCCAGCAGTGAGGGGGGCAATGAGCAGTTCTTC
15	TRBJ2-3	.	TRBV11-2	.	CASSLDRVNPDTQYF	TGTGCCAGCAGCCTAGATAGGGTCAATCCAGATACGCAGTATTTT
16	TRBJ1-5	.	TRBV27	.	CASSLQGTMLGQPQHF	TGTGCCAGCAGTTTACAGGGGACGATGCTTGGTCAGCCCCAGCATTTT
14	TRBJ2-5	once	TRBV15	.	CATSRSGFGETQYF	TGTGCCACCAGCAGGTCAGGGTTTGGAGAGACCCAGTACTTC
19	TRBJ2-1	.	TRBV9	.	CASSARQVTDLRNDNEQFF	TGTGCCAGCAGCGCCCGACAGGTTACCGACCTAAGAAACGACAATGAGCAGTTCTTC
14	TRBJ2-7	once	TRBV27	.	CASSPGSPISEQYF	TGTGCCAGCAGCCCGGGAAGCCCTATCTCCGAGCAGTACTTC